This T cell receptor (beta chain) came from a study of immune cell composition in non-small cell lung cancer. Data came from immunoSEQ multiplex PCR; TCRdb stores just in-frame clones and leaves some out. The sample records approximately 4,400 clones, 74% being singletons. The sequence was obtained from a human donor with non-small cell lung cancer. Input material: lung tumor tissue.

The CDR3 DNA reads TGCGCCAGCAGCTTGAGTCCTAGCGTTAAAGAGACCCAGTACTTC. Amino acids: CASSLSPSVKETQYF. The V gene is TRBV5-1, the J gene TRBJ2-5; D may be TRBD2 (6 bases). Germline V gene sequence: CDR1 SGHRS, CDR2 YFSETQ. This CDR3 has 15 amino acids. The V gene lost 1 base and the J gene lost 3 bases, with 13 bases spanning the gap.